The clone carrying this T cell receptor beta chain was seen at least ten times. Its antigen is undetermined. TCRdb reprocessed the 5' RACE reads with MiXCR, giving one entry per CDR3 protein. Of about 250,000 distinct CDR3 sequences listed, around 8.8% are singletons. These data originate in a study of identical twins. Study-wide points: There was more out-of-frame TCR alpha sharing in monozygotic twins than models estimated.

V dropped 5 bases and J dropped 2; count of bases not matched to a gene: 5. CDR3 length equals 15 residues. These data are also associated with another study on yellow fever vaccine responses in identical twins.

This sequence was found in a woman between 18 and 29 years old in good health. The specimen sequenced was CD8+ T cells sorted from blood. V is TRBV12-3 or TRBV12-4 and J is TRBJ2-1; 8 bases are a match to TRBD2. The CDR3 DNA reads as TGTGCCAGCAGTGCACAGACTAGCGCCTACAATGAGCAGTTCTTC. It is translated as CASSAQTSAYNEQFF.